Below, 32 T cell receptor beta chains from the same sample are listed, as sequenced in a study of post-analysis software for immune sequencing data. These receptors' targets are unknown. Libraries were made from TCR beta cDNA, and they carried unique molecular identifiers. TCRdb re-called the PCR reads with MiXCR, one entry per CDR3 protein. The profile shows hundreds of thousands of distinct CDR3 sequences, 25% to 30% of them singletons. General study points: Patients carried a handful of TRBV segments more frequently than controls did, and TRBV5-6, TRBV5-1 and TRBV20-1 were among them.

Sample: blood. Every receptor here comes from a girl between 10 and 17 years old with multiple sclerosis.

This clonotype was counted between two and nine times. CDR3 protein: CASSLSGANYGYTF. The DNA for the CDR3 is TGCGCCAGCAGCTTGAGTGGGGCCAACTATGGCTACACCTTC. This chain uses TRBV5-1 with TRBJ1-2; D may be TRBD1 (5 bases). This CDR3 has 14 residues. Germline V gives CDR1 SGHRS, CDR2 YFSETQ. Trimming took off 1 base at V and 2 bases at J, with 9 bases between the two ends. Supplemented by reference TRBV5-1 and TRBJ1-2, the full variable domain reads KAGVTQTPRYLIKTRGQQVTLSCSPISGHRSVSWYQQTPGQGLQFLFEYFSETQRNKGNFPGRFSGRQFSNSRSEMNVSTLELGDSALYLCASSLSGANYGYTFGSGTRLTVV.

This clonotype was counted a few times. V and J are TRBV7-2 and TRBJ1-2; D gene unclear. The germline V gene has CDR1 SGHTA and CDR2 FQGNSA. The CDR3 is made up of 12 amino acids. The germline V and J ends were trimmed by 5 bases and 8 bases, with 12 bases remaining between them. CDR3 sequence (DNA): TGTGCCAGCAGCGCGCATGGTAACGGCTACACCTTC. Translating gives CASSAHGNGYTF.

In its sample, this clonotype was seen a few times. CDR3 in DNA: TGTGCCAGCAGCCGGGACCGTAATCAGCCCCAGCATTTT. This encodes CASSRDRNQPQHF. The rearrangement uses TRBV3-1 and TRBJ1-5, with D perhaps TRBD1 (5 bases). Germline V gene sequence: CDR1 LGHDT, CDR2 YNNKEL (reference sequence). The ends were cut back, 4 bases at V and 4 bases at J, with 8 bases in the middle. The CDR3 loop spans 13 amino acids.

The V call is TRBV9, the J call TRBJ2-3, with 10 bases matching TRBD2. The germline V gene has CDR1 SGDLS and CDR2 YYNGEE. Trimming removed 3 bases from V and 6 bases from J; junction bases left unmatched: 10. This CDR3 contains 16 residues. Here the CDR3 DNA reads TGTGCCAGCAGCGGAGCGGGGGGGTACAATTTGGATACGCAGTATTTT. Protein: CASSGAGGYNLDTQYF.

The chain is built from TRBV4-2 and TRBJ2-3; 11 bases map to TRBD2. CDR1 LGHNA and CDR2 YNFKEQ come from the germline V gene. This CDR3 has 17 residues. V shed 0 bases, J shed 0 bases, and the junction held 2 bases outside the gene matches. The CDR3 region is CASSQDRLAGSTDTQYF. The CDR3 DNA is TGTGCCAGCAGCCAAGACCGACTAGCGGGAAGCACAGATACGCAGTATTTT.

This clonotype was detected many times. The CDR3 DNA follows: TGTGCCAGCAGTTCCCGCTTCAATGAGCAGTTCTTC. Amino acid sequence: CASSSRFNEQFF. The chain uses TRBV28 and TRBJ2-1; D not resolved. The CDR3 consists of 12 residues. In germline, CDR1 is MDHEN, CDR2 SYDVKM. The germline V and J ends were trimmed by 4 bases and 6 bases, with 7 bases remaining between them.

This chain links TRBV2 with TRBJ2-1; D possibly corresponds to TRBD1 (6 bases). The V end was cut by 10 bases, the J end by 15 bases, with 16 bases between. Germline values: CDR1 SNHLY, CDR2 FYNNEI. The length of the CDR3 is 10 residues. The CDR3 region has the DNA TGTGCCACCCAGGGGCGGGTAAGGTTCTTC. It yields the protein CATQGRVRFF.

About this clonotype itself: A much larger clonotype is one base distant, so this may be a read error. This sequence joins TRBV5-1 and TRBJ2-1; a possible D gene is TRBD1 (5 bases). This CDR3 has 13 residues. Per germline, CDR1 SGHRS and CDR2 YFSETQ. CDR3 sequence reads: CASSPDIANGQFF. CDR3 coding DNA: TGCGCCAGCAGCCCGGACATTGCGAATGGGCAGTTCTTC.

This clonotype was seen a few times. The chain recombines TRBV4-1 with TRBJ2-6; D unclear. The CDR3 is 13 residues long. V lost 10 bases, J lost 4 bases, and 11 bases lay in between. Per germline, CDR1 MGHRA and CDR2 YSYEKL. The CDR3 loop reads CATSVGGANVLTF. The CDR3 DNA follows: TGCGCCACTTCGGTTGGCGGGGCCAACGTCCTGACTTTC.

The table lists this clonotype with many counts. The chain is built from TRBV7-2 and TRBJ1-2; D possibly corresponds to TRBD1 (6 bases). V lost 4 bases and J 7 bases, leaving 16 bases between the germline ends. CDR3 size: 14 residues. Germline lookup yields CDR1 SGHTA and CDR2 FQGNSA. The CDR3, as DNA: TGTGCCAGCAGCTCATCCACAGGGTTCACTGGCTACACCTTC. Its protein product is CASSSSTGFTGYTF.

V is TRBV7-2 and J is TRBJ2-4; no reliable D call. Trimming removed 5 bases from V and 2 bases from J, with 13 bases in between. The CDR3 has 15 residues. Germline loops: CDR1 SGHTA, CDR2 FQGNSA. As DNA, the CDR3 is TGTGCCAGCAGCCCCGCGCCCAGTTCCAAAAACATTCAGTACTTC. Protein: CASSPAPSSKNIQYF.

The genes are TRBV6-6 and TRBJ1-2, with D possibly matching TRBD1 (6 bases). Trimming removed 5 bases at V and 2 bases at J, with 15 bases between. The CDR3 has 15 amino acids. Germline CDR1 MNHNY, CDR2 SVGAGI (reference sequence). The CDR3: CASSATTGINYGYTF. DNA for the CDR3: TGTGCCAGCAGTGCCACCACAGGGATAAACTATGGCTACACCTTC.

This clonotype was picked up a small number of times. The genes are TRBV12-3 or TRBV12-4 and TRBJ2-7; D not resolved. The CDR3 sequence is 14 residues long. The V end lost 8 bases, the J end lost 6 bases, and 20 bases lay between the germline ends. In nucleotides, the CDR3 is TGTGCCAGCGCCCTAAAACTCTGGTCCGGCGAGCAGTACTTC. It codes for CASALKLWSGEQYF.

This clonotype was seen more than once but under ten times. The CDR3 protein is CASSPLAGTARGYTF. In nucleotides, the CDR3 is TGTGCCAGCAGCCCACTTGCCGGGACAGCGAGGGGCTACACCTTC. The V call is TRBV4-2, the J call TRBJ1-2; TRBD1 agrees at 7 bases. With 4 bases clipped from V and 8 bases from J, the junction kept 13 bases outside the gene matches. The CDR3 is made up of 15 amino acids. The V gene's germline CDR1 is LGHNA and CDR2 YNFKEQ.

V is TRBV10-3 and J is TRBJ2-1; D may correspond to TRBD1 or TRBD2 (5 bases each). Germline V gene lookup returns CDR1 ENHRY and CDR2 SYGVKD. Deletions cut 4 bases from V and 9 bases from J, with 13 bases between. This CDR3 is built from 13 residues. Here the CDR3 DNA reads TGTGCCATCAGTGTTGGGGGTGACGCTGAGCAGTTCTTC. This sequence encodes CAISVGGDAEQFF.

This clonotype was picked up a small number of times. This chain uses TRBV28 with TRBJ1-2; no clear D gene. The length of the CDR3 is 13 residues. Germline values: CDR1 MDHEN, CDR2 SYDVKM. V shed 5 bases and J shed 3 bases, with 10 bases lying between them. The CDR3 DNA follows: TGTGCCAGCAGTACCGGTAGGGACTATGGCTACACCTTC. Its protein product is CASSTGRDYGYTF.

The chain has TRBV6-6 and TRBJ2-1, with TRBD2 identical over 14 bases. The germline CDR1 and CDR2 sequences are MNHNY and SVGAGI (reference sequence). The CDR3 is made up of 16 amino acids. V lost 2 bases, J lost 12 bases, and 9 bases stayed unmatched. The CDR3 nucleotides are TGTGCCAGCAGTTACCACCCGGGACTAGCGGGAGTTGGGCAGTTCTTC. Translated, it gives CASSYHPGLAGVGQFF.

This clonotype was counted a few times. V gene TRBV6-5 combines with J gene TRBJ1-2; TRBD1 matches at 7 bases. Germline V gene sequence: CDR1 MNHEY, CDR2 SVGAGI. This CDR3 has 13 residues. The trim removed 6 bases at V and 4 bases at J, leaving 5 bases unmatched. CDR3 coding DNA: TGTGCCAGCAGCACAGGGGCCTTCTATGGCTACACCTTC. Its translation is CASSTGAFYGYTF.

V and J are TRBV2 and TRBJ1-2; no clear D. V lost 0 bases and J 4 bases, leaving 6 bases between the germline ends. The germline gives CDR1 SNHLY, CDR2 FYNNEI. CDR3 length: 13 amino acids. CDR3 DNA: TGTGCCAGCAGTGAAGCGCGAGTCTATGGCTACACCTTC. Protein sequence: CASSEARVYGYTF.

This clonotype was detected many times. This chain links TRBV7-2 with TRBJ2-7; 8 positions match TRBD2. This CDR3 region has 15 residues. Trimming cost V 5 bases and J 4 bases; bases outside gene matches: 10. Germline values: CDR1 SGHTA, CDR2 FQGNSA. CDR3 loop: CASSNYAGGLYEQYF. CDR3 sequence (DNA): TGTGCCAGCAGCAACTATGCGGGGGGATTGTACGAGCAGTACTTC.

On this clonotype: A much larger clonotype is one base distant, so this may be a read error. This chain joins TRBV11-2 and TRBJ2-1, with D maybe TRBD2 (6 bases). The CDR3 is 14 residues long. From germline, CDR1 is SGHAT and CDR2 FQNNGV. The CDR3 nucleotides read TGTGCCGGCAGCTTGGGGGGCTCCTACAATGAGCAGTTCTTC. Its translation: CAGSLGGSYNEQFF.

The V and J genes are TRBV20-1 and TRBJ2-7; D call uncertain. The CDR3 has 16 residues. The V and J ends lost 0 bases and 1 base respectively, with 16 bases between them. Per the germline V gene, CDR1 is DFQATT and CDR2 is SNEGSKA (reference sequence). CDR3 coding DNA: TGCAGTGCTAGAGATATAAGACTCGAACCATCCTACGAGCAGTACTTC. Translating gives CSARDIRLEPSYEQYF.

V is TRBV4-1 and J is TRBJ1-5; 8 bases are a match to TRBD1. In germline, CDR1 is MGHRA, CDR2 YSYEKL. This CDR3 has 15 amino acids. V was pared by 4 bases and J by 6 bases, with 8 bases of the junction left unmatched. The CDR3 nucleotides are TGCGCCAGCAGCCCGGGGCAGGGGGCAGTTCAGCCCCAGCATTTT. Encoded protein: CASSPGQGAVQPQHF.

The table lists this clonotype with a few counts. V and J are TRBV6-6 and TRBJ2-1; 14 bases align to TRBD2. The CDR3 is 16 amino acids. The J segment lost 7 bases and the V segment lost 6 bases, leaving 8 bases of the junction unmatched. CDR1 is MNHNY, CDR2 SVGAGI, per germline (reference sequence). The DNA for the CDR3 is TGTGCCAGCAGCCCGGGACTAGCGGGGGCCTGGAATGAGCAGTTCTTC. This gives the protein CASSPGLAGAWNEQFF.

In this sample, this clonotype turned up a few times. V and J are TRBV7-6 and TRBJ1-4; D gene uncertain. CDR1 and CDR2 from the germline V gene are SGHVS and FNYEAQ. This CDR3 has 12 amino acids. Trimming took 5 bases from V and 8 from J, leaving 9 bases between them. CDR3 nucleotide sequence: TGTGCCAGCAGCCCGGTCGGCGAAAAACTGTTTTTT. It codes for CASSPVGEKLFF.

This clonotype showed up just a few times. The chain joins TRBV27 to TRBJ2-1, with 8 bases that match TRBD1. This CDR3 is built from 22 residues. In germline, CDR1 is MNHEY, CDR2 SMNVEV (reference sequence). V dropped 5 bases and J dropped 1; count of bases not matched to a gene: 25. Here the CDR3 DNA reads TGTGCCAGCAGTACCTTTTCTATCACTCAGGGGGCCGCGTTCAGGTCCTACAATGAGCAGTTCTTC. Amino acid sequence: CASSTFSITQGAAFRSYNEQFF.

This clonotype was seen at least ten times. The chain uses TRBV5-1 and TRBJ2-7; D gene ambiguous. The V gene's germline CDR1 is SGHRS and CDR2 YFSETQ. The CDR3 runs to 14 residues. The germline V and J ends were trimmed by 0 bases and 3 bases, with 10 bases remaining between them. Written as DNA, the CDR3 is TGCGCCAGCAGCTTGGTTTCAGGCCGCTACGAGCAGTACTTC. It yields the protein CASSLVSGRYEQYF.

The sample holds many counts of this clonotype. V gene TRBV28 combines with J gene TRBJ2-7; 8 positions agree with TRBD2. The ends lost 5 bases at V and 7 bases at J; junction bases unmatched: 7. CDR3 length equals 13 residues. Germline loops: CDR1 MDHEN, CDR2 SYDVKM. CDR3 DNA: TGTGCCAGCAGTCTAGCGGGTGGTCCGGAGCAGTACTTC. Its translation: CASSLAGGPEQYF. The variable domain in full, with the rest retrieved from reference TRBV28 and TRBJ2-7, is DVKVTQSSRYLVKRTGEKVFLECVQDMDHENMFWYRQDPGLGLRLIYFSYDVKMKEKGDIPEGYSVSREKKERFSLILESASTNQTSMYLCASSLAGGPEQYFGPGTRLTVT.

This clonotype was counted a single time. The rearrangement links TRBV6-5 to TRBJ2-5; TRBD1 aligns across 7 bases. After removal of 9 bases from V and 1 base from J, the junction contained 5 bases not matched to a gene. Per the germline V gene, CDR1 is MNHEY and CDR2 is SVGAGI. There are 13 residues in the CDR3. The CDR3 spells CASGQAPQETQYF. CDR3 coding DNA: TGTGCCAGTGGACAGGCGCCCCAAGAGACCCAGTACTTC.

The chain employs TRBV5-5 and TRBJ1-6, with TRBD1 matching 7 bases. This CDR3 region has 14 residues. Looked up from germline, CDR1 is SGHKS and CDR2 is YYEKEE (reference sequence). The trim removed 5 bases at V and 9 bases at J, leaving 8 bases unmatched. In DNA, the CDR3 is TGTGCCAGCAGGTATGGACAGGCGATTTCACCCCTCCACTTT. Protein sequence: CASRYGQAISPLHF.

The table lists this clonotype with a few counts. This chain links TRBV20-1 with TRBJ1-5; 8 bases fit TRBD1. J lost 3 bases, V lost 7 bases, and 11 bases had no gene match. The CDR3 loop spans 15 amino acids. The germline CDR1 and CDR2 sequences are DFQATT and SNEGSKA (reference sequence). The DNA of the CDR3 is TGCAGTGTTATTTTTGGGACAGGAGACAATCAGCCCCAGCATTTT. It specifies CSVIFGTGDNQPQHF.

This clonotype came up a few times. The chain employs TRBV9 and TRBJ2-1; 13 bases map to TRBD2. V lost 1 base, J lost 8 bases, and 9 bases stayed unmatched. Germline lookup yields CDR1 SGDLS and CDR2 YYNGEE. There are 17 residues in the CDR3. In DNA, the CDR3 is TGTGCCAGCAGCGTATATAAACTAGCGGGGGGGAGTTATGAGCAGTTCTTC. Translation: CASSVYKLAGGSYEQFF.